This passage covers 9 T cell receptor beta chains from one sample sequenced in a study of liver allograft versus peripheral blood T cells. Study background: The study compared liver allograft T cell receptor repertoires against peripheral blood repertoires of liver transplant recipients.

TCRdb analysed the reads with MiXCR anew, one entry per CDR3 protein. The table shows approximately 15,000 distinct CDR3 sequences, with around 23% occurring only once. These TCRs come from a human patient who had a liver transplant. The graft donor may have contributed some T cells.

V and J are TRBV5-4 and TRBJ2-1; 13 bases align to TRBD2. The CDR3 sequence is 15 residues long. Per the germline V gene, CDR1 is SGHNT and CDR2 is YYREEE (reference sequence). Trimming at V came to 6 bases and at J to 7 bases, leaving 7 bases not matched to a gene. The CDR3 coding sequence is TGTGCCAGCACCAGGGGGACTAGCGGGACGAATGAGCAGTTCTTC. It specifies CASTRGTSGTNEQFF.

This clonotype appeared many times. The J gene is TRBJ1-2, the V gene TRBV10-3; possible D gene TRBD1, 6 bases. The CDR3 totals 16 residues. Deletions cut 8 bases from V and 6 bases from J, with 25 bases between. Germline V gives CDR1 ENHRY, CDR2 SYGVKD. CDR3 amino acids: CAISLGPNQGIDGYTF. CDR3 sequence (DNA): TGTGCCATCTCCCTGGGCCCAAACCAGGGGATCGATGGCTACACCTTC.

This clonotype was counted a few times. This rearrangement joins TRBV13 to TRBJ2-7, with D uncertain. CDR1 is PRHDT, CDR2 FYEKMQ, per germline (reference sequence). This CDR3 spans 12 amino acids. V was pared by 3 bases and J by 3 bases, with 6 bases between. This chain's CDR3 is CASSLTGYEQYF. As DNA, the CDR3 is TGTGCCAGCAGCTTGACCGGCTACGAGCAGTACTTC.

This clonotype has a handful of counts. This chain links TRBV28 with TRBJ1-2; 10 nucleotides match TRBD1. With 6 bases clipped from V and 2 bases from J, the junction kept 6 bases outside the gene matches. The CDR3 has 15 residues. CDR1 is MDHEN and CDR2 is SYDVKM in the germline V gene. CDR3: CASSPPGQGNYGYTF. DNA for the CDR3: TGTGCCAGCAGCCCCCCGGGACAGGGGAACTATGGCTACACCTTC.

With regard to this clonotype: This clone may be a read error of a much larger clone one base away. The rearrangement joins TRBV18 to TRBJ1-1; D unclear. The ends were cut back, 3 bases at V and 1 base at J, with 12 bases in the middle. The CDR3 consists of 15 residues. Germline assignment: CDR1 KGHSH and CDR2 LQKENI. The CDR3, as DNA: TGTGCCAGCTCACCTCGGGCAAGGCCGAACACTGAAGCTTTCTTT. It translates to CASSPRARPNTEAFF.

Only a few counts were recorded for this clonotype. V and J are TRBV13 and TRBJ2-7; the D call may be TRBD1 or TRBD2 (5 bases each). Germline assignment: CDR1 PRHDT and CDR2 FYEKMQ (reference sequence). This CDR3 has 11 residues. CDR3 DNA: TGTGCCAGCAGCCTCCTGGGGACCATCACCGTC. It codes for CASSLLGTITV.

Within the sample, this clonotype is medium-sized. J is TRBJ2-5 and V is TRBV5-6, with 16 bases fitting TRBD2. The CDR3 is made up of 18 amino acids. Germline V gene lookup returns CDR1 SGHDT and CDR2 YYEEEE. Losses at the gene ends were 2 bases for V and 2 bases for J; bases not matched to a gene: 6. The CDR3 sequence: CASSFGTSGRGGQETQYF. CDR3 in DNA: TGTGCCAGCAGCTTTGGGACTAGCGGGAGGGGGGGACAAGAGACCCAGTACTTC.

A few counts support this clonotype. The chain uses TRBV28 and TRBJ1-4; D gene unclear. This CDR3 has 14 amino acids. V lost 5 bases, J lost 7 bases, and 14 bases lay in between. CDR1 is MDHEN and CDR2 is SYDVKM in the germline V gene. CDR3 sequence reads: CASSREVRGEKLFF. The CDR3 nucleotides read TGTGCCAGCAGTAGGGAGGTGCGGGGTGAAAAACTGTTTTTT.

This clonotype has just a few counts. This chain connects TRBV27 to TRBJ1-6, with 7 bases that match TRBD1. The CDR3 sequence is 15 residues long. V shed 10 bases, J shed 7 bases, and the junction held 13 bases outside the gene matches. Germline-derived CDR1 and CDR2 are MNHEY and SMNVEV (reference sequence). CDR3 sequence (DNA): TGTGCCACCAGCTACCTCAGGGGGTCAAATTCACCCCTCCACTTT. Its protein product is CATSYLRGSNSPLHF.